This paragraph reports one TCR beta chain. For the second PCR, which ran for about 6 to 12 cycles, a sample-barcoded 5' primer and a J-beta primer mix were used. One entry per CDR3 protein results from TCRdb running MiXCR on the 5' RACE reads. The repertoire consists of about a million distinct CDR3 sequences, with about 48% occurring once and the leading ten covering roughly an eighth. Germline V lookup: CDR1 SQVTM, CDR2 ANQGSEA. V lost 2 bases to trimming and J lost 7 bases, with 9 bases between them. This CDR3 spans 12 amino acids. This sample is drawn from a study of blood T cells in healthy people across ages.

This clonotype was sampled from a man aged 30 to 39 in good health. Sequences were obtained from blood. The rearrangement links TRBV29-1 to TRBJ2-4, with D possibly TRBD2 on 6 matching bases. The CDR3 DNA reads as TGCAGCGTTGAACCCCTAGCGAACATTCAGTACTTC. Translated: CSVEPLANIQYF.